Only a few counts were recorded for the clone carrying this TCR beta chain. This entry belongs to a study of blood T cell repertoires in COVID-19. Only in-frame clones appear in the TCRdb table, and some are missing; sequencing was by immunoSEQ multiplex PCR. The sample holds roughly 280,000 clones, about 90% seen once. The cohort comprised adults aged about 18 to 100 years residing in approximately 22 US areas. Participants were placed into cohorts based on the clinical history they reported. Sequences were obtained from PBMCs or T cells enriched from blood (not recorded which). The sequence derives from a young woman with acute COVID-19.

The CDR3 nucleotides are TGTGCCAGTAGTATAGATCTGGGCCTCAGTGGGCCCCAGCATTTT. This gives the protein CASSIDLGLSGPQHF. The rearrangement links TRBV19 to TRBJ1-5; D is uncertain. The V end was cut by 0 bases, the J end by 9 bases, with 15 bases between. Germline assignment: CDR1 LNHDA and CDR2 SQIVND (reference sequence). The CDR3 is 15 residues long.